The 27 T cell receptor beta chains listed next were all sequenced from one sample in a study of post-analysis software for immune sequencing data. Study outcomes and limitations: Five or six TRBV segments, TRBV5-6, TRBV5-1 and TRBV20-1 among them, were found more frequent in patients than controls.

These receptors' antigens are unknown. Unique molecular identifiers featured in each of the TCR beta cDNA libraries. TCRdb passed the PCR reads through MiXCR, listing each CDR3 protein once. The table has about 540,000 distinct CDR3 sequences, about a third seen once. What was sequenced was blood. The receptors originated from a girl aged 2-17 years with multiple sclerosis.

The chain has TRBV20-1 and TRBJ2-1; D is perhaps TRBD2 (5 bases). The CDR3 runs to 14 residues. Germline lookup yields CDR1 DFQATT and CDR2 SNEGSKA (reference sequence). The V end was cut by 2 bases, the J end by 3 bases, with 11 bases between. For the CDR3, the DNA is TGCAGTGCTAGATTCACTAGTAACTACAATGAGCAGTTCTTC. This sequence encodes CSARFTSNYNEQFF.

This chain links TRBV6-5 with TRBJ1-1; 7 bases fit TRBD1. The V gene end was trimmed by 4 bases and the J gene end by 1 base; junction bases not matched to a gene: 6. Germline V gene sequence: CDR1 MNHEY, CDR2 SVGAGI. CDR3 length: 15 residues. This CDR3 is CASSSAGTANTEAFF. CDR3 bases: TGTGCCAGCAGTTCGGCCGGGACAGCGAACACTGAAGCTTTCTTT.

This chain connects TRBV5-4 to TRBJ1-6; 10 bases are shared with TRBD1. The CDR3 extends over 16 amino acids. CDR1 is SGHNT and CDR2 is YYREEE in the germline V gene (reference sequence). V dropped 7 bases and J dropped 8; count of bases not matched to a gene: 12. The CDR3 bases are TGTGCCAGCGGATCTGGGACAGGGGTTTATGATTCACCCCTCCACTTT. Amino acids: CASGSGTGVYDSPLHF.

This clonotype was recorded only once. The CDR3: CASSPPGGFEAFF. As DNA, the CDR3 is TGTGCCAGCAGTCCCCCGGGAGGTTTTGAAGCTTTCTTT. The chain employs TRBV12-3 or TRBV12-4 and TRBJ1-1; D ambiguous. Deletions cut 5 bases from V and 7 bases from J, with 14 bases between. There are 13 residues in the CDR3.

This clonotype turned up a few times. The CDR3 coding sequence is TGTGCCAGCAGCCCGAGAACAACTAATGAAAAACTGTTTTTT. Protein: CASSPRTTNEKLFF. The chain joins TRBV27 to TRBJ1-4; D uncertain. The CDR3 has 14 amino acids. Germline values: CDR1 MNHEY, CDR2 SMNVEV (reference sequence). V was shortened by 6 bases and J by 0 bases, with 8 bases between the two germline ends. Drawing the rest from reference TRBV27 and TRBJ1-4, the complete variable domain is EAQVTQNPRYLITVTGKKLTVTCSQNMNHEYMSWYRQDPGLGLRQIYYSMNVEVTDKGDVPEGYKVSRKEKRNFPLILESPSPNQTSLYFCASSPRTTNEKLFFGSGTQLSVL.

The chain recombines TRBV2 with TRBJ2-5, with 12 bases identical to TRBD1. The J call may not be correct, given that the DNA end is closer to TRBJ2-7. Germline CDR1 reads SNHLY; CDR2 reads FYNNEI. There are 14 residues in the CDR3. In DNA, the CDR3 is TGTGCCAGCAGCACCGGGACAGGGGGCTCCGAGCAGTACTTC. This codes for CASSTGTGGSEQYF.

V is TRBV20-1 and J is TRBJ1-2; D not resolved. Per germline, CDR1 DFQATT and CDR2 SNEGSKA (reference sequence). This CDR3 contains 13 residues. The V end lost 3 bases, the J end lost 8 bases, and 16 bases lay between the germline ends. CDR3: CSASKGLAAGYTF. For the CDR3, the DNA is TGCAGTGCTAGCAAGGGCCTAGCAGCCGGCTACACCTTC.

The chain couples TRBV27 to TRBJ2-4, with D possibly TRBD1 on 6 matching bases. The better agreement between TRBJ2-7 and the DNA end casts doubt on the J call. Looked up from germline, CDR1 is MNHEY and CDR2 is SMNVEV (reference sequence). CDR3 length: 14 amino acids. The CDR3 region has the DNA TGTGCCAGCAGGCCAGGGGTGGAGACCTACGAGCAGTACTTC. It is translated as CASRPGVETYEQYF.

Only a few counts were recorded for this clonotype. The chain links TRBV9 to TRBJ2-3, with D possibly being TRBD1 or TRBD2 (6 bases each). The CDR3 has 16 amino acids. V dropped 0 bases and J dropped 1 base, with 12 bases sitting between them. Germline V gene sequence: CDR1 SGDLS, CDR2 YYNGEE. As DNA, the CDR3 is TGTGCCAGCAGCGTAGAAGGGGGGACGCGCACAGATACGCAGTATTTT. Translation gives CASSVEGGTRTDTQYF. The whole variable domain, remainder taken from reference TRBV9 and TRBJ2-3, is DSGVTQTPKHLITATGQRVTLRCSPRSGDLSVYWYQQSLDQGLQFLIQYYNGEERAKGNILERFSAQQFPDLHSELNLSSLELGDSALYFCASSVEGGTRTDTQYFGPGTRLTVL.

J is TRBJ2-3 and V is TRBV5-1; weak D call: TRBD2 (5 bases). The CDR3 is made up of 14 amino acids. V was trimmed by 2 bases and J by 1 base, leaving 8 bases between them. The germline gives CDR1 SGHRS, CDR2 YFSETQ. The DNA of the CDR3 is TGCGCCAGCAGCTTACTAGTGGGCACAGATACGCAGTATTTT. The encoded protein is CASSLLVGTDTQYF.

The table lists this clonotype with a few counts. CDR3 coding DNA: TGCACCAGCAGCCAAGATGAGGATGGGGAGACCCAGTACTTC. This codes for CTSSQDEDGETQYF. The gene calls are TRBV1 and TRBJ2-5. TRBV1 is a known pseudogene. The CDR3 is 14 residues long.

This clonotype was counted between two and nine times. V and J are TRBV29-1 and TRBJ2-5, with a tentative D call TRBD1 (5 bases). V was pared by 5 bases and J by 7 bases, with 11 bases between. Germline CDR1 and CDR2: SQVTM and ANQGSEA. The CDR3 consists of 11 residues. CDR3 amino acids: CSVRRGRTQYF. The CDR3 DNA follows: TGCAGCGTTCGAAGGGGAAGGACCCAGTACTTC.

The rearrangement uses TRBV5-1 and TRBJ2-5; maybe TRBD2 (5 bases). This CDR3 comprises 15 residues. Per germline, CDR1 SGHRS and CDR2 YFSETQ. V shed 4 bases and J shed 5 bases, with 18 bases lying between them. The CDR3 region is CASSPDGSDGETQYF. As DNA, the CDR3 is TGCGCCAGCAGCCCCGACGGTAGCGACGGGGAGACCCAGTACTTC.

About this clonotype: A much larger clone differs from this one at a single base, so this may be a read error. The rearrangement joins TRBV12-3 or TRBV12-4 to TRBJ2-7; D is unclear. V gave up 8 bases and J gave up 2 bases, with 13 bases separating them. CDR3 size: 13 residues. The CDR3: CASCWGNTYEQYV. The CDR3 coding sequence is TGTGCCAGCTGCTGGGGTAACACCTACGAGCAGTACGTC.

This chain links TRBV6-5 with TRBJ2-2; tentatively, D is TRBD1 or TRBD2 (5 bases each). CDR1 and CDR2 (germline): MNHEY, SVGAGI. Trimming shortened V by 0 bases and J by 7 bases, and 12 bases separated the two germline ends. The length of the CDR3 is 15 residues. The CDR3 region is CASSYSDSGNGELFF. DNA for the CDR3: TGTGCCAGCAGTTACTCAGACAGCGGAAACGGGGAGCTGTTTTTT.

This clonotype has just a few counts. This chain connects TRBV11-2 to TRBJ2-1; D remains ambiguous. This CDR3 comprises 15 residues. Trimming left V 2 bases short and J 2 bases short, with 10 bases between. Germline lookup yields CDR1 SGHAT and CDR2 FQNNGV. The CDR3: CASSLSLNPYNEQFF. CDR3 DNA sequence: TGTGCCAGCAGCTTATCACTTAACCCCTACAATGAGCAGTTCTTC.

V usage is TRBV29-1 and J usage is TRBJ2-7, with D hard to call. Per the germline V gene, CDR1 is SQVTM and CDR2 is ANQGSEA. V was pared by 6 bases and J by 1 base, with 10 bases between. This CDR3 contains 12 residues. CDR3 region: CSVNDGSYEQYF. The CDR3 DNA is TGCAGCGTGAATGACGGGTCCTACGAGCAGTACTTC.

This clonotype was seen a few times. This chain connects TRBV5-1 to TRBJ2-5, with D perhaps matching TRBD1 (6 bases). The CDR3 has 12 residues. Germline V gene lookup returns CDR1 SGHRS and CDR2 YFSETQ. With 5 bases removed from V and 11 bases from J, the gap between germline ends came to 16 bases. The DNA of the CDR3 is TGCGCCAGCAGAGGGGGTACCGGGGAGCAGTACTTC. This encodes CASRGGTGEQYF.

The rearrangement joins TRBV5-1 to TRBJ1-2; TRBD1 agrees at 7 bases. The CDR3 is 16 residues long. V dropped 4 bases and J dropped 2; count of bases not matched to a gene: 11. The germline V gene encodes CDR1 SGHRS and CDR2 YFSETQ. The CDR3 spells CASSLDYTGENYGYTF. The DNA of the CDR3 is TGCGCCAGCAGCCTGGACTATACAGGGGAGAACTATGGCTACACCTTC.

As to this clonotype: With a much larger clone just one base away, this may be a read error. CDR3 DNA sequence: TGTACCAGCAGCCATAGTGTGGGCGGCTACACCTTC. It encodes CTSSHSVGGYTF. V is TRBV3-1 and J is TRBJ1-2; D not resolved. This CDR3 is built from 12 residues. From germline, CDR1 is LGHDT and CDR2 YNNKEL (reference sequence).

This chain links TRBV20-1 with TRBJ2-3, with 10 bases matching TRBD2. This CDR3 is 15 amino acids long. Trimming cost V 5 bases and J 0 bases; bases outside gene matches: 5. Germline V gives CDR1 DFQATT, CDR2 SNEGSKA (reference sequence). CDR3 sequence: CSAPKRGGSTDTQYF. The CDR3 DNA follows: TGCAGTGCTCCAAAGCGGGGGGGAAGCACAGATACGCAGTATTTT.

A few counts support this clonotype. CDR3 amino acids: CAISEQADTQYF. CDR3 nucleotides: TGTGCCATCAGTGAGCAGGCAGATACGCAGTATTTT. The chain links TRBV10-3 to TRBJ2-3; D is uncertain. Germline loops: CDR1 ENHRY, CDR2 SYGVKD. The CDR3 sequence is 12 residues long. Trimming took off 2 bases at V and 4 bases at J, with 4 bases between the two ends.

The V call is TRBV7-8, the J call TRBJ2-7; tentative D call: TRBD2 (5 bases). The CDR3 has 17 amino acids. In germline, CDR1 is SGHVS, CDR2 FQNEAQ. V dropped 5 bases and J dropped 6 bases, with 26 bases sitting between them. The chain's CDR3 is CASSPPLRLAGMGEQYF. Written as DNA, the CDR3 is TGTGCCAGCAGCCCCCCCCTTAGGCTAGCCGGAATGGGCGAGCAGTACTTC. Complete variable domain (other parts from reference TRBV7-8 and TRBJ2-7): GAGVSQSPRYKVAKRGQDVALRCDPISGHVSLFWYQQALGQGPEFLTYFQNEAQLDKSGLPSDRFFAERPEGSVSTLKIQRTQQEDSAVYLCASSPPLRLAGMGEQYFGPGTRLTVT.

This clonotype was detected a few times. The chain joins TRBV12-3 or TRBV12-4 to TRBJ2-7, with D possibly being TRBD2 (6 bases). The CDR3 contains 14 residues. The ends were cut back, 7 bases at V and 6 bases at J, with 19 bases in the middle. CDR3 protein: CASMEGKARVEQYF. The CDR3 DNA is TGTGCCAGCATGGAGGGGAAGGCTCGGGTCGAGCAGTACTTC.

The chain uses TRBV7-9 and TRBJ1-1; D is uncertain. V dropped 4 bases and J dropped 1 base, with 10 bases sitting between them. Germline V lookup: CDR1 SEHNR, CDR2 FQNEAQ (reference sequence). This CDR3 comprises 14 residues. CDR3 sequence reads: CASSSIDQNTEAFF. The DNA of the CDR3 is TGTGCCAGCAGCTCCATCGACCAGAACACTGAAGCTTTCTTT. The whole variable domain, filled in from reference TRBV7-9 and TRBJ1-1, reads DTGVSQNPRHKITKRGQNVTFRCDPISEHNRLYWYRQTLGQGPEFLTYFQNEAQLEKSRLLSDRFSAERPKGSFSTLEIQRTEQGDSAMYLCASSSIDQNTEAFFGQGTRLTVV.

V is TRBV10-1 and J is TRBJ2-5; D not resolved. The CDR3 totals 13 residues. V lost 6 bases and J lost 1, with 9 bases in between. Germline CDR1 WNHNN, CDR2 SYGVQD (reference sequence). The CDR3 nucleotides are TGCGCCAGCAGGACTCCAACCCAAGAGACCCAGTACTTC. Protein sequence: CASRTPTQETQYF.

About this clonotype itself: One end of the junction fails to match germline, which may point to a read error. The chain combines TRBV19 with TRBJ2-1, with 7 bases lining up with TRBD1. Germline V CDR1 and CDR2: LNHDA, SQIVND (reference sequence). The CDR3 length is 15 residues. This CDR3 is CASSTGQLEHNGQFF. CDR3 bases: TGTGCCAGTAGTACGGGACAGTTAGAGCACAATGGGCAGTTCTTC. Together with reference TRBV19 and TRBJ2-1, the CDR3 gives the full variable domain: DGGITQSPKYLFRKEGQNVTLSCEQNLNHDAMYWYRQDPGQGLRLIYYSQIVNDFQKGDIAEGYSVSREKKESFPLTVTSAQKNPTAFYLCASSTGQLEHNGQFFGPGTRLTVL.